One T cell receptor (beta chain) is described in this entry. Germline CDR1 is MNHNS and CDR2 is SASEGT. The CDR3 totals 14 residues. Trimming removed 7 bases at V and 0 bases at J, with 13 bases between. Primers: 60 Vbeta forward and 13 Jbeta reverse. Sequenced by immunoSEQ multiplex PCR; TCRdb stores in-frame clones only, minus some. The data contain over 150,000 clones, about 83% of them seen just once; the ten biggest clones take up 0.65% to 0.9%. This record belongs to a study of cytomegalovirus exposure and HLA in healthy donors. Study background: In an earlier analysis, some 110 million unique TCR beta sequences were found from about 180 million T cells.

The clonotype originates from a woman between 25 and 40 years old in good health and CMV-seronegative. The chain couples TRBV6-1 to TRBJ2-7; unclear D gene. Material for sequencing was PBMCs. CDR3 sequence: CASMSISHSYEQYF. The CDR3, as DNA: TGTGCCAGCATGTCGATTAGCCACTCCTACGAGCAGTACTTC.